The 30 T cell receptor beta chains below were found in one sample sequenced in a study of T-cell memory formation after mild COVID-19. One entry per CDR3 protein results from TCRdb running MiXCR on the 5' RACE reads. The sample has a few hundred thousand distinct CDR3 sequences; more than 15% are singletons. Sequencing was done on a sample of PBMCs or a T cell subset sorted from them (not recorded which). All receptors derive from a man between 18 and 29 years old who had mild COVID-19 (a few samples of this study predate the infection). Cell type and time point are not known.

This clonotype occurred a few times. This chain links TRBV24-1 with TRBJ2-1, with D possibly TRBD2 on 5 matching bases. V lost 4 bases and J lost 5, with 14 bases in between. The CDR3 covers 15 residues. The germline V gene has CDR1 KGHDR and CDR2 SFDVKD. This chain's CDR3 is CATSDSPGLNNEQFF. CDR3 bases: TGTGCCACCAGTGACTCCCCAGGACTCAACAATGAGCAGTTCTTC.

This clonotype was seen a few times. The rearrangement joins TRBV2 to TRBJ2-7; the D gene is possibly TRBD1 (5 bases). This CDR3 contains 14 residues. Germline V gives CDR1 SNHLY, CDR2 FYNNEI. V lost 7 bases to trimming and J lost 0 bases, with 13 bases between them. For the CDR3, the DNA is TGTGCCAGCAAGTCAGGGTTCTCCTCCTACGAGCAGTACTTC. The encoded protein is CASKSGFSSYEQYF.

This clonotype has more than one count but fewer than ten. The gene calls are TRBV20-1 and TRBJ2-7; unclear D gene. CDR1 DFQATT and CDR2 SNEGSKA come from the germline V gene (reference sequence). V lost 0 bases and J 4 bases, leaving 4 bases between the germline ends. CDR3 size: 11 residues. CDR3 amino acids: CSARDVYEQYF. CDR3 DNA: TGCAGTGCTAGAGATGTGTACGAGCAGTACTTC.

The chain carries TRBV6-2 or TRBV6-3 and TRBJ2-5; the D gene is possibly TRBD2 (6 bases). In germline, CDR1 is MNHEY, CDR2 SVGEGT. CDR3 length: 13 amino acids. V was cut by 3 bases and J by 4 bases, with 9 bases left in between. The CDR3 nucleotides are TGTGCCAGCAGTTATGGAGGGGTAGAGACCCAGTACTTC. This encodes CASSYGGVETQYF.

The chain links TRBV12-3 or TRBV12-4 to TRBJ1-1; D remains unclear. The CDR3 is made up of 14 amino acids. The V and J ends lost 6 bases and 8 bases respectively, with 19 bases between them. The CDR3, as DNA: TGTGCCAGCAGGGTGGAGGACGGAGTAAAAGAAGCTTTCTTT. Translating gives CASRVEDGVKEAFF.

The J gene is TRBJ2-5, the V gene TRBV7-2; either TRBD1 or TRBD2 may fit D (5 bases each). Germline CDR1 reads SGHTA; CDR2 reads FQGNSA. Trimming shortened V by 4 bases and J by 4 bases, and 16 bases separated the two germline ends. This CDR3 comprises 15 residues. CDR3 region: CASSSQGGGGETQYF. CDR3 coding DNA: TGTGCCAGCAGCTCTCAGGGCGGTGGAGGAGAGACCCAGTACTTC.

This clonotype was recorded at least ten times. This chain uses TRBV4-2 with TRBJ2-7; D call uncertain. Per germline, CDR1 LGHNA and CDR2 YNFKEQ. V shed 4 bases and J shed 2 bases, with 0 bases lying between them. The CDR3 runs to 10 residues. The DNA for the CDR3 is TGTGCCAGCAGCCCCTACGAGCAGTACTTC. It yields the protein CASSPYEQYF.

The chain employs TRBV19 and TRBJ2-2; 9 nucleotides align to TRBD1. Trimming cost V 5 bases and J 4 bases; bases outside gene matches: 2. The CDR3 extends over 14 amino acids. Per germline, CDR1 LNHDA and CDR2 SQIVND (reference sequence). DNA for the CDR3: TGTGCCAGTAGTGACAGGGGGAGCACCGGGGAGCTGTTTTTT. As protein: CASSDRGSTGELFF. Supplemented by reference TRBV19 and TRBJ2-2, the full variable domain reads DGGITQSPKYLFRKEGQNVTLSCEQNLNHDAMYWYRQDPGQGLRLIYYSQIVNDFQKGDIAEGYSVSREKKESFPLTVTSAQKNPTAFYLCASSDRGSTGELFFGEGSRLTVL.

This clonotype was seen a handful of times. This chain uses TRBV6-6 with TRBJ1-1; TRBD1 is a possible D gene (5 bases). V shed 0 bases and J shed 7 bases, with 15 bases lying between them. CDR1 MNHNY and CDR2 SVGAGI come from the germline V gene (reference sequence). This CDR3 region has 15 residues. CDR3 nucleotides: TGTGCCAGCAGTTACTCGGGGGAGAGGGGCCGTGAAGCTTTCTTT. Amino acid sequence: CASSYSGERGREAFF.

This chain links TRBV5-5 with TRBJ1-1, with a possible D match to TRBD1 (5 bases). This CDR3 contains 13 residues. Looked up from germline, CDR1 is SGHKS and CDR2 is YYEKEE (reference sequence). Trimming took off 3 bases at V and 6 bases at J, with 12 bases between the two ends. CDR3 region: CASSSGRGPEAFF. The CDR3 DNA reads TGTGCCAGCAGCTCGGGTAGGGGTCCTGAAGCTTTCTTT.

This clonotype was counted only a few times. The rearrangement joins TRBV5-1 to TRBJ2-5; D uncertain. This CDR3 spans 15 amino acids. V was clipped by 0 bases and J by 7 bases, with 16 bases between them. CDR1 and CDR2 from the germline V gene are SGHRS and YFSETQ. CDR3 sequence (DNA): TGCGCCAGCAGCTTGGCCGAAGACCTTACGGGGACCCAGTACTTC. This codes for CASSLAEDLTGTQYF. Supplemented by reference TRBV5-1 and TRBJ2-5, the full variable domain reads KAGVTQTPRYLIKTRGQQVTLSCSPISGHRSVSWYQQTPGQGLQFLFEYFSETQRNKGNFPGRFSGRQFSNSRSEMNVSTLELGDSALYLCASSLAEDLTGTQYFGPGTRLLVL.

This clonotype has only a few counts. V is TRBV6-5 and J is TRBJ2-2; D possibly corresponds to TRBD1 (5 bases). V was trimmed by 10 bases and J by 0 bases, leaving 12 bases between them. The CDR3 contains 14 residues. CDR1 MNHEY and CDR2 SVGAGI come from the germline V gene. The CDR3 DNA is TGTGCCAACGAAGACAGAGCGAACACCGGGGAGCTGTTTTTT. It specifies CANEDRANTGELFF.

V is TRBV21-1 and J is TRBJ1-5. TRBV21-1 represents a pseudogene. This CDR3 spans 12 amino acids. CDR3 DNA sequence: TGTGCCAGTGGGGAGGGGAATCAGCCCCAGCATTTT. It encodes CASGEGNQPQHF.

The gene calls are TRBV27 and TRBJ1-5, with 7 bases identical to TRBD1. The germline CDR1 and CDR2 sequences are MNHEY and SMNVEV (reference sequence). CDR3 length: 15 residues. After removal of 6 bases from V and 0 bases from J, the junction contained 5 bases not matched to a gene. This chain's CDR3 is CASRRTGYSNQPQHF. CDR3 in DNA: TGTGCCAGCAGACGGACAGGATATAGCAATCAGCCCCAGCATTTT.

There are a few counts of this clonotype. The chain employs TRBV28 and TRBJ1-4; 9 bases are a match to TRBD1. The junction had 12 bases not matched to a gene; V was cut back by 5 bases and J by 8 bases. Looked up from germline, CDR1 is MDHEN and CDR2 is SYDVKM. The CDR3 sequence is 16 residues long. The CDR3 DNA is TGTGCCAGCAGTCCAGTAGGGGGACAGGGACAGGAAAAACTGTTTTTT. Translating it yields CASSPVGGQGQEKLFF.

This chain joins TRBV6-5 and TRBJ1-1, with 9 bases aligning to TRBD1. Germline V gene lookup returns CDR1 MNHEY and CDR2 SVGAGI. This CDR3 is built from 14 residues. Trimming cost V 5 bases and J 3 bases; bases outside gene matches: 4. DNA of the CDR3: TGTGCCAGCAGTCCCCGGGACAGGGACACTGAAGCTTTCTTT. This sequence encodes CASSPRDRDTEAFF.

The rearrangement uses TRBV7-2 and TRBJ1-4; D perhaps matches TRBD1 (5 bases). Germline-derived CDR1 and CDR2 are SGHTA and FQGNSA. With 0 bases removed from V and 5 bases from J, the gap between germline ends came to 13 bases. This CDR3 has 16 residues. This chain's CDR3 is CASSLAWQGLNEKLFF. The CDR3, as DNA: TGTGCCAGCAGCTTAGCGTGGCAGGGCCTAAATGAAAAACTGTTTTTT.

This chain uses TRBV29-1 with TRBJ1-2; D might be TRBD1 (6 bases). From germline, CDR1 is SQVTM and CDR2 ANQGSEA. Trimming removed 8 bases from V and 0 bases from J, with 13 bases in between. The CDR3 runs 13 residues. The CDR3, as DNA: TGCAGCACTTTAGGGGACACTAACTATGGCTACACCTTC. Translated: CSTLGDTNYGYTF.

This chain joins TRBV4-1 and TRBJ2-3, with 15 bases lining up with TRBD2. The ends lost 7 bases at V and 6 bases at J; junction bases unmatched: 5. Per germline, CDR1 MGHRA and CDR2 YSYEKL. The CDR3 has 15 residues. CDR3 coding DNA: TGCGCCAGCACCGACGGGACTAGCGGGGGGGATACGCAGTATTTT. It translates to CASTDGTSGGDTQYF.

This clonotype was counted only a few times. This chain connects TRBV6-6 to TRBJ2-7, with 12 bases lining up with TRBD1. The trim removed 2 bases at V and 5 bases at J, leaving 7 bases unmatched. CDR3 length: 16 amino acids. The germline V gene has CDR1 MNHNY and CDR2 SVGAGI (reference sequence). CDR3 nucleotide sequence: TGTGCCAGCAGTTACGACGGGACAGGGGGCGGGCACGAGCAGTACGTC. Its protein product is CASSYDGTGGGHEQYV.

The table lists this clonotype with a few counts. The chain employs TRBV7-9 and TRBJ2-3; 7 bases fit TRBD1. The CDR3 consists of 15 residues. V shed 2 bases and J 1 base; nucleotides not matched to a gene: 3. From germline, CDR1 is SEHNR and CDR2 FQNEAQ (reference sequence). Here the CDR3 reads CASSLTTGGTDTQYF. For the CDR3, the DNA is TGTGCCAGCAGCTTAACTACAGGGGGCACAGATACGCAGTATTTT.

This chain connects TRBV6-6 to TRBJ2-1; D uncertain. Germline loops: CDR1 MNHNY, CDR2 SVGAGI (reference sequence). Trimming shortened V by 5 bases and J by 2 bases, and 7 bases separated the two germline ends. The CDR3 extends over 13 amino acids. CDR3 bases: TGTGCCAGCAGTACTACAGCCTACAATGAGCAGTTCTTC. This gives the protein CASSTTAYNEQFF.

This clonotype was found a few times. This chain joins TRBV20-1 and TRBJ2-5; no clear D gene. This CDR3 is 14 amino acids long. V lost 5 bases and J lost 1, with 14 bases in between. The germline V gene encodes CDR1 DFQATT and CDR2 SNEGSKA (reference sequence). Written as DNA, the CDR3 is TGCAGTGCTCCAGCCCAGCCTCTCCAAGAGACCCAGTACTTC. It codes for CSAPAQPLQETQYF.

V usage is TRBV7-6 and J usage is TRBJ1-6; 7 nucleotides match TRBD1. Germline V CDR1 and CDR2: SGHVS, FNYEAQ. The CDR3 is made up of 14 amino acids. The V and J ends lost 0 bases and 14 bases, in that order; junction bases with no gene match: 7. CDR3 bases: TGTGCCAGCAGCTTAGCCCTACAGGGGAAGACCCTCCACTTT. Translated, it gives CASSLALQGKTLHF.

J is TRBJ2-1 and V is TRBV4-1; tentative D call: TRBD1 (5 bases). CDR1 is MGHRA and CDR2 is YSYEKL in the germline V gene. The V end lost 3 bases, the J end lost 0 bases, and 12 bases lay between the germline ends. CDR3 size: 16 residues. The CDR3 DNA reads TGCGCCAGCAGCCACACCTCAGGGATCTCCTACAATGAGCAGTTCTTC. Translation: CASSHTSGISYNEQFF.

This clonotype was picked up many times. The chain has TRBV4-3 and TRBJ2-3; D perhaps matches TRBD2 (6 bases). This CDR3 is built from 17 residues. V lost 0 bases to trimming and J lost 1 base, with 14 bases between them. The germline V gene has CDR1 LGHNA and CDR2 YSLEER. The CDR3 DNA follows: TGCGCCAGCAGCCAAGATCCACCCGGCGGGGGCACAGATACGCAGTATTTT. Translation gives CASSQDPPGGGTDTQYF.

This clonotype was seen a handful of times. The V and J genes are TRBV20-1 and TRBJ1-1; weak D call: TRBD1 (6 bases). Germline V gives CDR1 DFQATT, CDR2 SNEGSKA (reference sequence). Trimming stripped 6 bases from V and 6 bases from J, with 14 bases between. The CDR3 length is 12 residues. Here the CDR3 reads CSATGTFPEAFF. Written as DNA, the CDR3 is TGCAGTGCAACCGGGACATTCCCTGAAGCTTTCTTT.

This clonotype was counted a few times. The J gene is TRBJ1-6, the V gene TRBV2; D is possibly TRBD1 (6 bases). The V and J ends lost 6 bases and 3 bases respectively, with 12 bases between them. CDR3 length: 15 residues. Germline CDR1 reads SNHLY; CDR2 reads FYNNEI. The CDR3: CASRTGTNYNSPLHF. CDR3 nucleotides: TGTGCCAGCAGGACCGGGACAAACTATAATTCACCCCTCCACTTT.

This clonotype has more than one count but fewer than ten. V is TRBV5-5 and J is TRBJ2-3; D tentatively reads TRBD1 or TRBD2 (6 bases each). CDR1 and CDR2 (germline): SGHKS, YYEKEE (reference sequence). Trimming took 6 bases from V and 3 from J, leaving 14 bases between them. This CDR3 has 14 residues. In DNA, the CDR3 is TGTGCCAGCATCCAAGGGGGGTTGACAGATACGCAGTATTTT. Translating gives CASIQGGLTDTQYF.

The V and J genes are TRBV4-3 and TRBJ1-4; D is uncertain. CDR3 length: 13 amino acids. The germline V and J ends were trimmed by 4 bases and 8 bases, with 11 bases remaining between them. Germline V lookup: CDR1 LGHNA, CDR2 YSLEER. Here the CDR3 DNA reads TGCGCCAGCAGCCTCGAGGTATGGGAAAAACTGTTTTTT. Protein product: CASSLEVWEKLFF.